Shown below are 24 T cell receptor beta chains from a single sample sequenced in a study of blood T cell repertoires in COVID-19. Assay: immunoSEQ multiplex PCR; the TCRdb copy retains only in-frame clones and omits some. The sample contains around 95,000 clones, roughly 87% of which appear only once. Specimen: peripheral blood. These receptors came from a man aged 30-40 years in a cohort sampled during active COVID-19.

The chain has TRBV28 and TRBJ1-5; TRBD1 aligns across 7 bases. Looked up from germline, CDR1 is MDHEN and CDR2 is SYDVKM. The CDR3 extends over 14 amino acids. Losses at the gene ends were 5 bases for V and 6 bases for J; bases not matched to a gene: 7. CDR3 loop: CASSPGQNTQPQHF. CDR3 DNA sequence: TGTGCCAGCAGTCCGGGACAGAATACTCAGCCCCAGCATTTT.

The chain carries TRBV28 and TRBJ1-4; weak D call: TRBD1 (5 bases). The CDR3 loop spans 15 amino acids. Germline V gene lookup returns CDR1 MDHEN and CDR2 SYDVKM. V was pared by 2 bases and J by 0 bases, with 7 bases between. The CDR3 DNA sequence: TGTGCCAGCAGTTTAGGAGGGGCAACTAATGAAAAACTGTTTTTT. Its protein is CASSLGGATNEKLFF.

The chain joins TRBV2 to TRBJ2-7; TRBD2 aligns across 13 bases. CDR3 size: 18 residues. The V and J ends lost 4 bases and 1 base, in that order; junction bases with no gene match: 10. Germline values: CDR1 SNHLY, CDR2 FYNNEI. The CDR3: CASSAPTSGGPLSYEQYF. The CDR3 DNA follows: TGTGCCAGCAGTGCTCCGACTAGCGGGGGGCCATTGTCCTACGAGCAGTACTTC.

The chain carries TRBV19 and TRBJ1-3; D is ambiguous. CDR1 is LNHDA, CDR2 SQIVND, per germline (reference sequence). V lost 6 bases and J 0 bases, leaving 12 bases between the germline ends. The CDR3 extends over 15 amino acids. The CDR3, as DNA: TGTGCCAGTAGCTTTGACACCACCTCTGGAAACACCATATATTTT. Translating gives CASSFDTTSGNTIYF.

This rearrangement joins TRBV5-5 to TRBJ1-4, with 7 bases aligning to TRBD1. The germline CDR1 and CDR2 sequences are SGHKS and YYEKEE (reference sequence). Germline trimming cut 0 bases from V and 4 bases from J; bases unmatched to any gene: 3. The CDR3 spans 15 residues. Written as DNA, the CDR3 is TGTGCCAGCAGCTTGGTTGGGACAGTTAATGAAAAACTGTTTTTT. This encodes CASSLVGTVNEKLFF.

In DNA form, the CDR3 reads TGTGCCAGCAGCTTAGATAGGCTAGCGCAGCAAGAGACCCAGTACTTC. This codes for CASSLDRLAQQETQYF. This chain uses TRBV7-2 with TRBJ2-5, with D perhaps TRBD2 (6 bases). The CDR3 has 16 residues. Between the trimmed V and J ends, which lost 1 base and 2 bases, there was a span of 14 bases. Germline loops: CDR1 SGHTA, CDR2 FQGNSA.

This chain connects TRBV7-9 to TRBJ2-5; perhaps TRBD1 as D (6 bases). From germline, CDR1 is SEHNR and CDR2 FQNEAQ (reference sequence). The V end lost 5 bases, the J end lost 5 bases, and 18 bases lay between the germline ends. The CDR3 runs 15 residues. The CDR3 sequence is CASSVTGLREETQYF. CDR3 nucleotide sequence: TGTGCCAGCAGCGTTACAGGGTTAAGAGAGGAGACCCAGTACTTC.

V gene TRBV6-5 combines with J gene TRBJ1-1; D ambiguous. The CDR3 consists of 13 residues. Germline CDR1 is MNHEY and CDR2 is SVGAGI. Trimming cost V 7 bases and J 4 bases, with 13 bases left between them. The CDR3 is CASNRGVGTEAFF. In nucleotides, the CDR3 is TGTGCCAGCAATCGGGGTGTAGGCACTGAAGCTTTCTTT.

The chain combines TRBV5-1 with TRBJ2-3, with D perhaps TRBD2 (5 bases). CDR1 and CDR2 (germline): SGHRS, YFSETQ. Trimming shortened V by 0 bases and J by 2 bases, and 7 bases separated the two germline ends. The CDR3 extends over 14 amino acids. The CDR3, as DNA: TGCGCCAGCAGCTTGGACGGGGTCACAGATACGCAGTATTTT. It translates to CASSLDGVTDTQYF.

The CDR3 nucleotides read TGTGCCAGCAGTCCTAGCGGGGGGGCTTTTACAGATACGCAGTATTTT. Amino acids: CASSPSGGAFTDTQYF. The chain is built from TRBV7-8 and TRBJ2-3; 12 bases fit TRBD2. V shed 6 bases, J shed 3 bases, and the junction held 7 bases outside the gene matches. Germline CDR1 reads SGHVS; CDR2 reads FQNEAQ. The CDR3 has 16 amino acids.

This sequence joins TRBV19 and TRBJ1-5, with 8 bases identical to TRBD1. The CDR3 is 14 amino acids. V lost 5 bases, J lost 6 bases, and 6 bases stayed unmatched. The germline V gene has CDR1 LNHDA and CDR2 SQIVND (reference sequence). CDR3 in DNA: TGTGCCAGTAGTTCCCAGACAGGGGCTCAGCCCCAGCATTTT. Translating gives CASSSQTGAQPQHF.

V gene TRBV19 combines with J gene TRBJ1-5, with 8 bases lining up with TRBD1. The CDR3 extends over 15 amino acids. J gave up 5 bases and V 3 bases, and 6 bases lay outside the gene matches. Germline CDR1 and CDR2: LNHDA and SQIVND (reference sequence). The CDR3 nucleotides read TGTGCCAGTAGTATGGACAGGGAGTACCATCAGCCCCAGCATTTT. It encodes CASSMDREYHQPQHF.

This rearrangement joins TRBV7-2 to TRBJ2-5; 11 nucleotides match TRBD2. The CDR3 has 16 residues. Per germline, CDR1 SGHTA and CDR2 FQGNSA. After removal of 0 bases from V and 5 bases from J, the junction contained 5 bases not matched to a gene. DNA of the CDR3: TGTGCCAGCAGCTTAGCGGGTAGCGGGGGGGATGAGACCCAGTACTTC. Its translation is CASSLAGSGGDETQYF. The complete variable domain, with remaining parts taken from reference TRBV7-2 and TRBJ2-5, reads GAGVSQSPSNKVTEKGKDVELRCDPISGHTALYWYRQSLGQGLEFLIYFQGNSAPDKSGLPSDRFSAERTGGSVSTLTIQRTQQEDSAVYLCASSLAGSGGDETQYFGPGTRLLVL.

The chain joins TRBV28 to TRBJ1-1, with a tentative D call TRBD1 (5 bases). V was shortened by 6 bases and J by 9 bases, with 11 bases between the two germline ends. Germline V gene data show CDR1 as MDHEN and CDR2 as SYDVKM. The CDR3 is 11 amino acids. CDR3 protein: CASRTVSQAFF. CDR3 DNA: TGTGCCAGCAGGACAGTCTCGCAAGCTTTCTTT.

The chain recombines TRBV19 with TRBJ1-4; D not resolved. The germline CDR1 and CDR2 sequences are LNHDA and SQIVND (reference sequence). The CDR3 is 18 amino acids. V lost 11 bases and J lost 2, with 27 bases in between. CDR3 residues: CALREEGTGSSTNEKLFF. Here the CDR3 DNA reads TGTGCCCTAAGGGAAGAAGGCACGGGGAGTTCGACTAATGAAAAACTGTTTTTT.

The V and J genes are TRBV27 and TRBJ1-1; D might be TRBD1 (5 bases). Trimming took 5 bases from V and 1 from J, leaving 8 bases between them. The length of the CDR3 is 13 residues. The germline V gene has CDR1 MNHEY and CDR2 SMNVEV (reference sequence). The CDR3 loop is CASSRQGNTEAFF. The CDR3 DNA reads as TGTGCCAGCAGTAGGCAGGGGAACACTGAAGCTTTCTTT.

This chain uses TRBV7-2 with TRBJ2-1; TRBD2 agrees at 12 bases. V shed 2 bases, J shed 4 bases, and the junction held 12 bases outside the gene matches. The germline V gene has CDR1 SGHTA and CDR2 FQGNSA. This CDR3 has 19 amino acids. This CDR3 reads CASSLRTSGAKANYNEQFF. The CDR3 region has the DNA TGTGCCAGCAGCTTACGGACTAGCGGGGCCAAGGCAAATTACAATGAGCAGTTCTTC.

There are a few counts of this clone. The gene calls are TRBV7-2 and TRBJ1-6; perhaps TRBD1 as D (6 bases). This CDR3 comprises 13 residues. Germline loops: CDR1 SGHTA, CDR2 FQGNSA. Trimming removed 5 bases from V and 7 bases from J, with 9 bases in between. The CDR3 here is CASSPDRNSPLHF. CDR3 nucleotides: TGTGCCAGCAGCCCCGACAGGAATTCACCCCTCCACTTT.

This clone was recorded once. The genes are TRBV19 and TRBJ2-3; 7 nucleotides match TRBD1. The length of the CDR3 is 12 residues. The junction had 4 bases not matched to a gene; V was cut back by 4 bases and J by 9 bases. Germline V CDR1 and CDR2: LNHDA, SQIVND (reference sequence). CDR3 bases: TGTGCCAGTAGTACCGACAGGGCAACGCAGTATTTT. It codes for CASSTDRATQYF.

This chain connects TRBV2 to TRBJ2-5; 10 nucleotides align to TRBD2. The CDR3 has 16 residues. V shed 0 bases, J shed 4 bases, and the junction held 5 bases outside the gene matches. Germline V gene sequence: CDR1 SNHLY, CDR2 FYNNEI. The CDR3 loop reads CASSEAGSGGRETQYF. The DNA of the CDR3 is TGTGCCAGCAGTGAAGCGGGTAGCGGGGGGCGAGAGACCCAGTACTTC.

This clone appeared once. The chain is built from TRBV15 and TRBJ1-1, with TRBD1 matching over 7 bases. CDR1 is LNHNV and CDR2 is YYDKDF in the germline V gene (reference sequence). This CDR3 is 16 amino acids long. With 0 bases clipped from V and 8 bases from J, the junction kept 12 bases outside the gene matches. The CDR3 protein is CATSRDIGTAGMEAFF. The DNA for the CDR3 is TGTGCCACCAGCAGAGATATCGGGACAGCCGGGATGGAAGCTTTCTTT.

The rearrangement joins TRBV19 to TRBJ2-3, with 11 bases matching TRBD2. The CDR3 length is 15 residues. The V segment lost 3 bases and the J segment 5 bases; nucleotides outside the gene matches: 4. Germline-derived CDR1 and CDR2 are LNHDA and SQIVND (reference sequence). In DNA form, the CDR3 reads TGTGCCAGTAGTATTCTAGCGGGGGGAATAGATACGCAGTATTTT. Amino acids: CASSILAGGIDTQYF.

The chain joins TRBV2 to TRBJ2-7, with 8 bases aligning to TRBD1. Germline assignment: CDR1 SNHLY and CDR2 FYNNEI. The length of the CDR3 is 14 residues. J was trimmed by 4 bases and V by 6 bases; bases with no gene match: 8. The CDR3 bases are TGTGCCAGCAGGGACAGGGAGATCGCTTACGAGCAGTACTTC. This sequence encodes CASRDREIAYEQYF.

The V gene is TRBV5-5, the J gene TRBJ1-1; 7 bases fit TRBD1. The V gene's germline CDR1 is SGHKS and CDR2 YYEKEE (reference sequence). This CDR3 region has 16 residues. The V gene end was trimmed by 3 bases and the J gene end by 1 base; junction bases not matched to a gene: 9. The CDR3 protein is CASSSRPTGSNTEAFF. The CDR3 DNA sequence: TGTGCCAGCAGCTCCCGGCCGACAGGGTCGAACACTGAAGCTTTCTTT.